The TCR beta chain described here comes from a study of human T cells and chemical hapten exposure. Study background: Small pooled library volume differences chiefly drove per-sample TCR yield variation. Overall study findings and caveats: TCRs exceeding 1 in 1000 frequency stayed unchanged with DPC sensitization.

Library preparation tagged each individual cDNA molecule with a unique molecular identifier. Authors' analysis steps: TCR counts had a median of about 100,000 per sample and spanned roughly 23,224 to 700,000. TCRdb reprocessed the RACE reads with MiXCR, giving one entry per CDR3 protein. What appears here as the V and J calls and clone size reflects TCRdb's work, not the paper's. The data contain around 130,000 distinct CDR3 sequences, approximately 9.5% of them singletons. Described time point: healthy volunteer bleed at 2 weeks. Unseparated into fractions, whole blood served as the source from which total RNA was extracted. The CDR3 loop spans 13 amino acids. Germline V gives CDR1 MGHRA, CDR2 YSYEKL. Trimming took 1 base from V and 4 from J, leaving 5 bases between them. A note on this clonotype: What it binds is unknown.

The chain recombines TRBV4-1 with TRBJ1-5, with unresolved D. The sample was whole blood. This TCR was sampled from a male donor in good health. Some clones in this sample may be carry-over from other donors' samples. CDR3 amino acids: CASSQGVNQPQHF. The CDR3 DNA reads as TGCGCCAGCAGCCAAGGAGTAAATCAGCCCCAGCATTTT.